This is a list of T cell receptor beta chains from one sample in a study of blood T cell repertoires in COVID-19. Assay used: immunoSEQ multiplex PCR; TCRdb lists only in-frame clones, some missing. The sample includes some 150,000 clones, approximately 87% of them seen just once. The sample taken for sequencing was PBMCs or T cells enriched from blood (not recorded which). The receptor source for this set is a woman in her fifties or sixties who had recovered from COVID-19. Each CDR3 is given with its conserved first and last residue. A D gene is named only where the DNA matches it firmly. Where a row states a size, it is once, few, many or the class of an expanded clone; other rows omit it.

>TRBJ2-5|TRBV28|NA|NA
CAINPLFGEGGKTQYF
TGTGCCATCAATCCGCTTTTCGGGGAGGGGGGGAAGACCCAGTACTTC
>TRBJ1-3|TRBV4-1|NA|NA
CASSQGNRDSGNTIYF
TGCGCCAGCAGCCAAGGAAACCGAGACTCTGGAAACACCATATATTTT
>TRBJ2-1|TRBV5-1|NA|NA
CASSPSLASTYNEQFF
TGCGCCAGCAGCCCGTCCCTGGCTAGTACTTACAATGAGCAGTTCTTC
>TRBJ1-5|TRBV6-1|NA|NA
CASSGRAIRSNQPQHF
TGTGCCAGCAGTGGCAGGGCAATTCGCAGCAATCAGCCCCAGCATTTT
>TRBJ2-2|TRBV11-2|NA|TRBD2
CASSSGTSGRTGGELFF
TGTGCCAGCAGCTCCGGGACTAGCGGGAGGACAGGCGGGGAGCTGTTTTTT
>TRBJ2-3|TRBV10-3|NA|TRBD2
CAISESITSGRITDTQYF
TGTGCCATCAGTGAGTCTATCACTAGCGGGAGGATCACAGATACGCAGTATTTT
>TRBJ1-4|TRBV2|NA|TRBD1
CASSSNQGQGEKLFF
TGTGCCAGCAGTTCGAATCAGGGACAGGGTGAAAAACTGTTTTTT
>TRBJ1-2|TRBV9|NA|TRBD1
CASSWTGSSYGYTF
TGTGCCAGCAGTTGGACAGGATCCTCCTATGGCTACACCTTC
>TRBJ2-1|TRBV5-1|NA|TRBD2
CASSLPRDYTYNEQFF
TGCGCCAGCAGCTTGCCCCGGGACTACACTTACAATGAGCAGTTCTTC
>TRBJ1-2|TRBV2|NA|TRBD1
CASSESGQGVYTF
TGTGCCAGCAGTGAAAGCGGACAGGGGGTTTACACCTTC
>TRBJ2-4|TRBV7-3|NA|NA
CASSLRQDNLAKNIQYF
TGTGCCAGCAGCTTAAGACAGGATAATTTAGCCAAAAACATTCAGTACTTC
>TRBJ1-1|TRBV6-5|NA|NA
CASSQPGGGIYEAFF
TGTGCCAGCAGCCAGCCGGGAGGGGGAATTTATGAAGCTTTCTTT
>TRBJ2-3|TRBV28|NA|NA
CASRKDTHPGDTQYF
TGTGCCAGCAGAAAGGACACTCACCCGGGAGATACGCAGTATTTT
>TRBJ1-2|TRBV19|NA|TRBD1
CASSLKQGAGGGYTF
TGTGCCAGTAGTCTCAAACAGGGGGCAGGAGGAGGCTACACCTTC
>TRBJ2-2|TRBV11-2|NA|TRBD2
CASSFSGGYGSTGELFF
TGTGCCAGCAGCTTTAGCGGGGGGTATGGTAGCACCGGGGAGCTGTTTTTT
>TRBJ1-5|TRBV5-4|NA|NA
CASSFSGDQGIQPQHF
TGTGCCAGCAGCTTCTCGGGGGACCAGGGTATTCAGCCCCAGCATTTT
>TRBJ2-5|TRBV9|NA|NA
CASSVEGLIETQYF
TGTGCCAGCAGCGTAGAGGGGTTAATCGAGACCCAGTACTTC
>TRBJ2-2|TRBV6-5|NA|NA
CASSYSYAGNTGELFF
TGTGCCAGCAGTTACTCCTATGCAGGGAACACCGGGGAGCTGTTTTTT
>TRBJ2-1|TRBV7-7|NA|NA
CASSPSYSTYNEQFF
TGTGCCAGCAGCCCAAGCTATTCCACTTACAATGAGCAGTTCTTC
>TRBJ1-1|TRBV7-9|NA|NA
CASSPRGGATEAFF
TGTGCCAGCAGCCCGAGAGGGGGGGCAACTGAAGCTTTCTTT
>TRBJ1-2|TRBV6-5|few|NA
CASTYQQGSYGYTF
TGTGCCAGCACTTATCAACAGGGCAGCTATGGCTACACCTTC
>TRBJ2-3|TRBV19|NA|NA
CASSIGTGTDTQYF
TGTGCCAGTAGTATTGGAACGGGAACAGATACGCAGTATTTT
>TRBJ2-1|TRBV18|NA|TRBD2
CASSPFGLAGNYNEQFF
TGTGCCAGCTCACCTTTCGGACTAGCGGGGAATTACAATGAGCAGTTCTTC
>TRBJ1-1|TRBV5-1|NA|TRBD1
CASSLAGTGGAFF
TGCGCCAGCAGCTTGGCGGGGACAGGGGGAGCTTTCTTT
>TRBJ1-2|TRBV19|NA|NA
CASRSGGANYGYTF
TGTGCCAGTAGAAGTGGCGGAGCTAACTATGGCTACACCTTC
>TRBJ2-1|TRBV24-1|NA|NA
CATSPRGWSEQFF
TGTGCCACCAGTCCTCGGGGGTGGAGTGAGCAGTTCTTC
>TRBJ1-5|TRBV7-8|NA|TRBD1
CASTISGGAGGNQPQHF
TGTGCCAGCACCATATCAGGGGGCGCTGGGGGCAATCAGCCCCAGCATTTT
>TRBJ2-1|TRBV4-1|NA|TRBD2
CASQPRNGLAGYVEQFF
TGCGCCAGCCAACCAAGGAACGGACTAGCGGGATATGTTGAGCAGTTCTTC
>TRBJ2-5|TRBV27|NA|TRBD2
CASSPQKGLAGGPPAQYF
TGTGCCAGCAGCCCCCAGAAGGGACTAGCGGGAGGGCCGCCGGCCCAGTACTTC
>TRBJ1-1|TRBV11-3|NA|NA
CASSSTWGVSNTEAFF
TGTGCCAGCAGCTCCACCTGGGGGGTCTCGAACACTGAAGCTTTCTTT
>TRBJ2-1|TRBV5-6|NA|NA
CASSLGLADYNEQFF
TGTGCCAGCAGCTTGGGGCTAGCTGACTACAATGAGCAGTTCTTC
>TRBJ1-1|TRBV5-1|NA|TRBD1
CASSLGQGPMNTEAFF
TGCGCCAGCAGCCTCGGACAGGGTCCGATGAACACTGAAGCTTTCTTT
>TRBJ2-5|TRBV5-1|NA|NA
CASSSPQGTRTQYF
TGCGCCAGCAGCTCCCCCCAGGGGACGCGTACCCAGTACTTC
>TRBJ2-5|TRBV30|NA|NA
CAWSVVTGRAVGQETQYF
TGTGCCTGGAGTGTCGTAACAGGCAGGGCGGTGGGACAAGAGACCCAGTACTTC
>TRBJ1-2|TRBV12-3/TRBV12-4|NA|NA
CASSSGENYGYTF
TGTGCCAGCAGCTCAGGGGAAAACTATGGCTACACCTTC
>TRBJ1-4|TRBV5-4|NA|NA
CASSLAPPQATNEKLFF
TGTGCCAGCAGCTTGGCCCCCCCCCAGGCAACTAATGAAAAACTGTTTTTT
>TRBJ1-2|TRBV28|NA|TRBD1
CASSFAGQGYGYTF
TGTGCCAGCAGTTTTGCCGGACAGGGCTATGGCTACACCTTC
>TRBJ2-1|TRBV5-3|NA|TRBD2
CARSALAGEQFF
TGTGCCAGAAGCGCGTTAGCGGGTGAGCAGTTCTTC
>TRBJ1-2|TRBV20-1|NA|NA
CSASSGSDGYTF
TGCAGTGCTAGTTCAGGGTCGGACGGCTACACCTTC
>TRBJ1-6|TRBV3-1/TRBV3-2|NA|NA
CASSLGQRNSPLHF
TGTGCCAGCAGCCTCGGACAGCGCAATTCACCCCTCCACTTT
>TRBJ1-4|TRBV21-1|NA|NA
CASSNIRQVSNEKLFF
TGTGCCAGCAGCAACATAAGACAGGTTAGTAATGAAAAACTGTTTTTT
>TRBJ2-3|TRBV7-2|NA|TRBD2
CASSFLGLAGVGGGDTQYF
TGTGCCAGCAGCTTCCTGGGACTAGCGGGGGTAGGGGGGGGAGATACGCAGTATTTT
>TRBJ1-2|TRBV28|NA|TRBD1
CASSLGTGLRCTF
TGTGCCAGCAGTCTCGGGACAGGGCTAAGGTGCACCTTC
>TRBJ2-3|TRBV11-2|NA|NA
CASSFLDTQYF
TGTGCCAGCAGCTTTCTGGATACGCAGTATTTT
>TRBJ1-1|TRBV11-3|NA|TRBD1
CASTTRTGPEKAFF
TGTGCCAGCACCACTAGGACAGGGCCTGAAAAAGCTTTCTTT
>TRBJ1-5|TRBV19|NA|NA
CASSIDANRVRPQHF
TGTGCCAGTAGTATAGATGCGAACAGGGTTCGGCCCCAGCATTTT
>TRBJ1-4|TRBV7-2|NA|NA
CASSLAGASNEKLFF
TGTGCCAGCAGCTTAGCGGGGGCTTCCAATGAAAAACTGTTTTTT
>TRBJ2-4|TRBV2|few|TRBD1
CASRWMTGHGKNIQYF
TGTGCCAGCAGATGGATGACAGGGCACGGCAAAAACATTCAGTACTTC
>TRBJ2-3|TRBV11-3|NA|TRBD2
CASSLAAGGPTDTQYF
TGTGCCAGCAGCTTAGCAGCGGGGGGGCCCACAGATACGCAGTATTTT
>TRBJ2-1|TRBV19|NA|TRBD2
CASSIQGLYSYNEQFF
TGTGCCAGTAGTATACAGGGACTATACTCCTACAATGAGCAGTTCTTC
>TRBJ1-5|TRBV19|NA|TRBD1
CASSIFSATGRGNQPQHF
TGTGCCAGTAGTATCTTCTCCGCGACAGGGCGAGGCAATCAGCCCCAGCATTTT
>TRBJ1-2|TRBV28|NA|NA
CASTPTGRGGYTF
TGTGCCAGCACCCCCACAGGGCGTGGTGGCTACACCTTC
>TRBJ2-5|TRBV27|NA|TRBD1
CASSPGQLPQGTQYF
TGTGCCAGCAGTCCGGGACAGTTACCCCAGGGGACCCAGTACTTC
>TRBJ1-3|TRBV5-6|NA|NA
CASSLLAGQSSGNTIYF
TGTGCCAGCAGCTTATTGGCCGGACAGAGCTCTGGAAACACCATATATTTT
>TRBJ2-5|TRBV28|NA|NA
CASSLGGRGAQETQYF
TGTGCCAGCAGTTTAGGTGGACGGGGGGCCCAAGAGACCCAGTACTTC
>TRBJ1-5|TRBV7-9|NA|NA
CASSLGGRINQPQHF
TGTGCCAGCAGCTTAGGGGGGCGAATCAATCAGCCCCAGCATTTT
>TRBJ1-5|TRBV3-1/TRBV3-2|NA|NA
CASSLGTQDQPQHF
TGTGCCAGCAGCCTGGGGACACAAGATCAGCCCCAGCATTTT
>TRBJ2-1|TRBV18|NA|NA
CASSPLVGNEQFF
TGTGCCAGCTCACCGCTGGTCGGCAATGAGCAGTTCTTC